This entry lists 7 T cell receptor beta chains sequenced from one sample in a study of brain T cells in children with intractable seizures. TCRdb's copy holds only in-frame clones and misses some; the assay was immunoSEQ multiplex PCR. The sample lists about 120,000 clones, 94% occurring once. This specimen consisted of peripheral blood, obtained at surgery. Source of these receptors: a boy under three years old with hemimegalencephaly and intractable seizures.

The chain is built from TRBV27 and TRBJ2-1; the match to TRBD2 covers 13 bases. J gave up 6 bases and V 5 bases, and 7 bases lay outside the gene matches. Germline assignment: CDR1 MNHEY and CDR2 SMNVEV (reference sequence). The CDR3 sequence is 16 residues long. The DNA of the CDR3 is TGTGCCAGCAGTCCACTAGGGACTAGCGGGACCAATGAGCAGTTCTTC. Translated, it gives CASSPLGTSGTNEQFF.

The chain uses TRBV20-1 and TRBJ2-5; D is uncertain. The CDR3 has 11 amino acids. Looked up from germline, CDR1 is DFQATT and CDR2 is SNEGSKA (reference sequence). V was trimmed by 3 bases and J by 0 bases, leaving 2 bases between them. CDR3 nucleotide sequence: TGCAGTGCTAGCCACCAAGAGACCCAGTACTTC. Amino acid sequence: CSASHQETQYF.

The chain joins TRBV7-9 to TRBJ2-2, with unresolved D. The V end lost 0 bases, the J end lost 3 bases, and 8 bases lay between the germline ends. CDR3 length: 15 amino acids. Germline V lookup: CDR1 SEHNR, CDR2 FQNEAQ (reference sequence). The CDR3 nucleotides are TGTGCCAGCAGCTTAGCAGGGCGAGACACCGGGGAGCTGTTTTTT. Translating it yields CASSLAGRDTGELFF.

CDR3 DNA: TGTGCCATCAGTGAATACAGGGAGGACACTGAAGCTTTCTTT. Translation gives CAISEYREDTEAFF. This chain uses TRBV10-3 with TRBJ1-1; a weak D match, TRBD1 (6 bases). In germline, CDR1 is ENHRY, CDR2 SYGVKD. The CDR3 spans 14 residues. Trimming cost V 3 bases and J 3 bases, with 11 bases left between them.

DNA of the CDR3: TGTGCCAGCAGTGACAACTCTGGGGCCAACGTCCTGACTTTC. It yields the protein CASSDNSGANVLTF. V and J are TRBV6-4 and TRBJ2-6; no clear D. V lost 2 bases and J lost 0, with 2 bases in between. This CDR3 is built from 14 residues. Germline V gene sequence: CDR1 MRHNA, CDR2 SNTAGT.

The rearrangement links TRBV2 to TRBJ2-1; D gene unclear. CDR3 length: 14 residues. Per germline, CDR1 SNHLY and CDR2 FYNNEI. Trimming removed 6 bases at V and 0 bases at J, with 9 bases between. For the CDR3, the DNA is TGTGCCAGCAGATTGACGGACTCCTACAATGAGCAGTTCTTC. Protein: CASRLTDSYNEQFF.

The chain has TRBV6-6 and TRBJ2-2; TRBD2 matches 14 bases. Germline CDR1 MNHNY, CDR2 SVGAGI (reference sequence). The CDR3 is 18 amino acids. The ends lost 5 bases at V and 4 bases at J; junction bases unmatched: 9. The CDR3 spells CASSRGTSGSVSTGELFF. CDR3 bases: TGTGCCAGCAGTCGGGGGACTAGCGGGAGTGTTAGCACCGGGGAGCTGTTTTTT.